This entry is about one TCR beta chain. This record belongs to a study of early T cells in non-severe SARS-CoV-2 infection. TCRdb passed the 5' RACE reads through MiXCR, listing each CDR3 protein once. The repertoire holds 80,000 to 100,000 distinct CDR3 sequences, with 9% to 15% as singletons. This clonotype originated in an adult who was a healthcare worker with PCR-confirmed SARS-CoV-2 infection or an uninfected control (not recorded which). Sequenced: whole blood.

CDR3 bases: TGTGCCATCAGTGAGTCCGGGGAAACTAATGAAAAACTGTTTTTT. This gives the protein CAISESGETNEKLFF. The genes are TRBV10-3 and TRBJ1-4; D is uncertain. Germline CDR1 reads ENHRY; CDR2 reads SYGVKD. This CDR3 has 15 residues. Trimming removed 0 bases at V and 1 base at J, with 6 bases between.